This T cell receptor (beta chain) was identified in a study of a mutant IDH1 vaccine in newly diagnosed glioma. Time point in this sample: week 35, safety follow-up. Vaccine doses each comprised 300 ug of mutant IDH1 20-mer peptide, with topical imiquimod. Donor diagnoses consisted of new WHO grade 3 or 4 IDH1-mutant, ATRX-lost astrocytomas. Remarks on this clone: Its antigen is still unknown.

Clones were sequenced by immunoSEQ multiplex PCR, and TCRdb holds only the in-frame ones, with some missing. The profile shows around 70,000 clones, around 90% of them singletons. V was pared by 1 base and J by 1 base, with 4 bases between. Germline CDR1 LNHNV, CDR2 YYDKDF (reference sequence). This CDR3 spans 13 amino acids. V and J are TRBV15 and TRBJ1-1; D call uncertain. Sequencing was performed on PBMCs, taken from a glioma patient whose treatment included an IDH1 peptide vaccine. The TCR originated in a man younger than 40 with glioma. The CDR3 nucleotides are TGTGCCACCAGCAGAGGAAGGAACACTGAAGCTTTCTTT. Encoded protein: CATSRGRNTEAFF.